Listed below are T cell receptor beta chains from one sample, sequenced in a study of blood T cell repertoires in COVID-19. Produced via immunoSEQ multiplex PCR; TCRdb's table is partial and in-frame only. The table includes roughly 60,000 clones, around 77% detected once. Sequenced input: peripheral blood. The receptors stem from a woman aged 70-85 years with COVID-19, enrolled during active disease. CDR3s include the opening cysteine and the closing phenylalanine or tryptophan. Each record gives: D gene, CDR3 length, J gene, V gene, clone size, CDR3 protein, CDR3 DNA. The D gene is left open where the match is weak. The size field is filled for only some rows; it gives once, few, many or a size class.

NA,13,TRBJ1-1,TRBV5-1,few,CASSLAGPTEAFF,TGCGCCAGCAGCTTGGCAGGTCCCACTGAAGCTTTCTTT
NA,14,TRBJ2-2,TRBV7-3,NA,CASRQTRNTGELFF,TGTGCCAGCAGACAGACACGGAACACCGGGGAGCTGTTTTTT
NA,15,TRBJ2-2,TRBV3-1/TRBV3-2,NA,CASSQARAGTGELFF,TGTGCCAGCAGCCAAGCGCGGGCTGGCACCGGGGAGCTGTTTTTT
TRBD2,15,TRBJ2-1,TRBV2,NA,CASSGRLASRFEQFF,TGTGCCAGCAGTGGGAGACTAGCGTCACGGTTTGAGCAGTTCTTC
TRBD1,13,TRBJ2-2,TRBV4-3,NA,CASSQGQIRELFF,TGCGCCAGCAGTCAGGGACAGATCAGGGAGCTGTTTTTT
TRBD2,17,TRBJ2-3,TRBV2,NA,CASSEGIAGGVGDTQYF,TGTGCCAGCAGTGAAGGAATAGCGGGGGGGGTCGGCGATACGCAGTATTTT
TRBD1,17,TRBJ2-2,TRBV6-2/TRBV6-3,NA,CASSYLGQGQQAGELFF,TGTGCCAGCAGTTACCTCGGACAGGGTCAGCAGGCCGGGGAGCTGTTTTTT
TRBD1,13,TRBJ2-1,TRBV6-5,once,CATLRGSYNEQFF,TGTGCCACCCTCAGGGGGTCCTACAATGAGCAGTTCTTC
NA,17,TRBJ2-2,TRBV15,NA,CATSRDLGGSNTGELFF,TGTGCCACCAGCAGAGATCTGGGGGGATCGAACACCGGGGAGCTGTTTTTT
TRBD1,14,TRBJ2-7,TRBV5-6,NA,CASSKWDRGQEQYF,TGTGCCAGCAGCAAATGGGACAGGGGGCAAGAGCAGTACTTC
NA,14,TRBJ2-7,TRBV5-5,NA,CASSFSQASYEQYF,TGTGCCAGCAGCTTCAGCCAGGCCTCCTACGAGCAGTACTTC
NA,15,TRBJ2-2,TRBV11-2,NA,CASAPPGGDTGELFF,TGTGCCAGCGCCCCCCCTGGAGGGGACACCGGGGAGCTGTTTTTT
TRBD1,16,TRBJ2-7,TRBV19,NA,CASSSLTGDPPYEQYF,TGTGCCAGTAGTTCCCTAACAGGGGACCCCCCCTACGAGCAGTACTTC
NA,15,TRBJ1-1,TRBV29-1,NA,CSVVTGGGAGTEAFF,TGCAGCGTTGTCACCGGTGGAGGCGCGGGCACTGAAGCTTTCTTT
TRBD2,16,TRBJ2-2,TRBV6-6,NA,CASSLFSGIGTGELFF,TGTGCCAGCAGCCTCTTTAGCGGGATTGGCACCGGGGAGCTGTTTTTT
NA,13,TRBJ1-2,TRBV4-1,NA,CASSLRGSYGYTF,TGCGCCAGCAGCCTGAGGGGGAGCTATGGCTACACCTTC
TRBD1,15,TRBJ1-2,TRBV4-3,NA,CASSQDRGRDYGYTF,TGCGCCAGCAGCCAAGATAGGGGGCGGGACTATGGCTACACCTTC
NA,16,TRBJ1-1,TRBV19,NA,CASSNAGGGRGTEAFF,TGTGCCAGTAGTAATGCGGGAGGGGGACGCGGCACTGAAGCTTTCTTT
NA,14,TRBJ1-2,TRBV12-5,few,CASGFGEANYGYTF,TGTGCTAGTGGTTTCGGGGAAGCTAACTATGGCTACACCTTC
NA,12,TRBJ1-1,TRBV10-3,NA,CAISDGGGEAFF,TGTGCCATCAGTGATGGGGGGGGCGAAGCTTTCTTT
NA,15,TRBJ2-5,TRBV7-2,few,CASSLGSSLGGTQYF,TGTGCCAGCAGCTTAGGGTCTAGCCTAGGGGGGACCCAGTACTTC
TRBD1,14,TRBJ1-2,TRBV9,once,CASSPGQSNYGYTF,TGTGCCAGCAGCCCGGGACAGTCCAACTATGGCTACACCTTC
TRBD2,16,TRBJ2-3,TRBV18,few,CASSPPGAGGSGTQYF,TGTGCCAGCTCACCACCGGGAGCGGGAGGGTCCGGTACGCAGTATTTT
NA,13,TRBJ2-1,TRBV11-3,few,CASSLEQYNEQFF,TGTGCCAGCAGCTTAGAACAGTACAATGAGCAGTTCTTC
TRBD2,16,TRBJ2-2,TRBV7-3,NA,CASSHGGGPGSGELFF,TGTGCCAGCAGCCACGGCGGGGGTCCTGGGTCCGGGGAGCTGTTTTTT
NA,15,TRBJ1-3,TRBV7-3,few,CASSSGQGTGNTIYF,TGTGCCAGCAGCTCGGGCCAGGGGACGGGAAACACCATATATTTT
NA,15,TRBJ2-7,TRBV27,NA,CASSQQVGGMYEQYF,TGTGCCAGCAGTCAGCAGGTTGGTGGTATGTACGAGCAGTACTTC
NA,15,TRBJ2-1,TRBV4-3,NA,CASSQAGESYNEQFF,TGCGCCAGCAGCCAAGCAGGGGAGTCCTACAATGAGCAGTTCTTC
NA,13,TRBJ1-2,TRBV29-1,few,CSVQESITYGYTF,TGCAGCGTCCAGGAATCTATAACCTATGGCTACACCTTC
NA,11,TRBJ2-7,TRBV11-2,NA,CASSSLYEQYF,TGTGCCAGCAGCTCCCTTTACGAGCAGTACTTC
NA,14,TRBJ1-4,TRBV19,few,CASSLQATNEKLFF,TGTGCCAGTAGTCTCCAGGCAACTAATGAAAAACTGTTTTTT
TRBD1,13,TRBJ1-2,TRBV29-1,NA,CSVGQGGSYGYTF,TGCAGCGTGGGACAGGGAGGTAGCTATGGCTACACCTTC
NA,13,TRBJ2-2,TRBV15,NA,CATSTSQGGELFF,TGTGCCACCAGCACGAGTCAGGGCGGGGAGCTGTTTTTT
NA,14,TRBJ2-7,TRBV5-4,few,CASSLRGGAYEQYF,TGTGCCAGCAGCTTGCGTGGGGGGGCGTACGAGCAGTACTTC
NA,17,TRBJ2-7,TRBV4-2,NA,CASSQGVGGTVSYEQYF,TGTGCCAGCAGCCAAGGAGTAGGGGGGACAGTTTCCTACGAGCAGTACTTC
NA,16,TRBJ1-4,TRBV6-1,NA,CASSEPGSATNEKLFF,TGTGCCAGCAGTGAACCAGGCTCTGCAACTAATGAAAAACTGTTTTTT
TRBD1,14,TRBJ1-2,TRBV11-2,NA,CASSLGDSFYGYTF,TGTGCCAGCAGCTTAGGGGACAGCTTCTATGGCTACACCTTC
NA,18,TRBJ2-3,TRBV11-2,NA,CASSLDLGRGLGTDTQYF,TGTGCCAGCAGCTTAGATCTCGGGCGGGGGCTGGGGACAGATACGCAGTATTTT
TRBD1,13,TRBJ1-1,TRBV18,NA,CASSQTGDTEAFF,TGTGCCAGCTCGCAGACAGGGGACACTGAAGCTTTCTTT
TRBD2,15,TRBJ2-2,TRBV7-3,NA,CASSNSGNWAGELFF,TGTGCCAGCAGTAATAGCGGGAACTGGGCCGGGGAGCTGTTTTTT
TRBD2,14,TRBJ2-1,TRBV7-9,NA,CASSVAGGPNEQFF,TGTGCCAGCAGCGTAGCGGGGGGGCCCAATGAGCAGTTCTTC
NA,11,TRBJ1-2,TRBV28,NA,CAAREDRGYTF,TGTGCGGCCCGGGAGGACCGGGGCTACACCTTC
NA,15,TRBJ2-6,TRBV27,many,CASSSRGSGANVLTF,TGTGCCAGCAGTTCCAGGGGTTCTGGGGCCAACGTCCTGACTTTC
TRBD2,15,TRBJ2-1,TRBV6-1,NA,CASSEGRTSYNEQFF,TGTGCCAGCAGTGAAGGGCGGACTAGCTACAATGAGCAGTTCTTC
NA,15,TRBJ2-3,TRBV29-1,NA,CSVTSGTRNTDTQYF,TGCAGCGTCACCTCCGGGACAAGGAACACAGATACGCAGTATTTT
TRBD1,16,TRBJ1-5,TRBV7-8,NA,CASSLGRGLSNQPQHF,TGTGCCAGCAGCTTAGGCAGGGGGCTTAGCAATCAGCCCCAGCATTTT
TRBD1,10,TRBJ2-1,TRBV18,NA,CASSGQEQFF,TGTGCCAGCTCGGGACAGGAGCAGTTCTTC
NA,15,TRBJ1-3,TRBV7-9,NA,CASSLRQGSGNTIYF,TGTGCCAGCAGCTTGAGGCAGGGTTCTGGAAACACCATATATTTT
TRBD2,14,TRBJ2-3,TRBV4-3,NA,CASSQDAGGVAQYF,TGCGCCAGCAGCCAAGATGCGGGGGGAGTAGCGCAGTATTTT
NA,15,TRBJ1-3,TRBV7-9,NA,CASSVSTSSGNTIYF,TGTGCCAGCAGCGTATCCACCAGCTCTGGAAACACCATATATTTT
TRBD2,14,TRBJ2-5,TRBV7-2,NA,CASSFGGAKETQYF,TGTGCCAGCAGCTTCGGGGGGGCGAAGGAGACCCAGTACTTC
NA,17,TRBJ2-1,TRBV9,once,CASSQGGSPSSYNEQFF,TGTGCCAGCAGCCAGGGGGGCTCCCCAAGCTCCTACAATGAGCAGTTCTTC
NA,15,TRBJ2-3,TRBV9,few,CASSVGLGESDTQYF,TGTGCCAGCAGCGTAGGACTAGGAGAGTCAGATACGCAGTATTTT
TRBD1,15,TRBJ1-6,TRBV19,NA,CASSMGQGNNSPLHF,TGTGCCAGTAGTATGGGACAGGGGAATAATTCACCCCTCCACTTT